These 13 T cell receptor beta chains came from one sample sequenced in a study of Ad26.COV2.S vaccination and SARS-CoV-2 variants. Treatment: roughly 18 received Ad26.COV2.S at low or high dose, single or two shots; five or six received placebo; per-sample allocation not given. Specimens were obtained on day 63 following the first vaccine or placebo injection. TCRdb's table, derived via immunoSEQ multiplex PCR, lists solely in-frame clones and lacks some. The data hold about 320,000 clones, with around 85% observed a single time. The sample was peripheral blood, taken in a trial of Ad26.COV2.S vaccine versus placebo. The origin of the receptors is a person aged 18-65 years who received the Ad26.COV2.S COVID-19 vaccine or a placebo.

Written as DNA, the CDR3 is TGCGCCAGCAGCGGAATAGCGGGAAGCGATACGCAGTATTTT. This encodes CASSGIAGSDTQYF. The chain carries TRBV5-1 and TRBJ2-3; 8 bases are shared with TRBD2. Germline CDR1 is SGHRS and CDR2 is YFSETQ. Trimming took 4 bases from V and 6 from J; bases not matched to a gene: 7. This CDR3 is built from 14 residues.

The chain recombines TRBV5-1 with TRBJ2-1; the D gene is possibly TRBD2 (6 bases). This CDR3 region has 14 residues. The V gene's germline CDR1 is SGHRS and CDR2 YFSETQ. Here the CDR3 reads CATRRDLPRDEQFF. The CDR3 coding sequence is TGCGCGACGAGGAGGGACCTCCCGAGGGATGAGCAGTTCTTC.

The chain carries TRBV7-2 and TRBJ2-5, with 8 bases aligning to TRBD1. There are 15 residues in the CDR3. The junction had 6 bases not matched to a gene; V was cut back by 4 bases and J by 2 bases. The germline CDR1 and CDR2 sequences are SGHTA and FQGNSA. The CDR3 nucleotides read TGTGCCAGCAGCTCGCGGACAGGGTTGCAAGAGACCCAGTACTTC. It is translated as CASSSRTGLQETQYF.

The V gene is TRBV7-2, the J gene TRBJ2-5; weak D call: TRBD1 (6 bases). The V gene lost 1 base and the J gene lost 9 bases, with 15 bases spanning the gap. CDR3 length equals 14 residues. Germline lookup yields CDR1 SGHTA and CDR2 FQGNSA. Here the CDR3 reads CASSLGMGATAQYF. DNA of the CDR3: TGTGCCAGCAGCTTAGGGATGGGGGCCACGGCCCAGTACTTC.

The chain employs TRBV11-3 and TRBJ1-5; no clear D. In germline, CDR1 is SGHNT, CDR2 YENEEA. CDR3 length: 13 residues. Deletions cut 0 bases from V and 5 bases from J, with 5 bases between. CDR3: CASSLDIDQPQHF. The CDR3 nucleotides read TGTGCCAGCAGCTTAGACATCGATCAGCCCCAGCATTTT.

The V call is TRBV9, the J call TRBJ2-7, with 10 bases aligning to TRBD1. There are 17 residues in the CDR3. V was pared by 2 bases and J by 5 bases, with 13 bases of the junction left unmatched. Germline V lookup: CDR1 SGDLS, CDR2 YYNGEE. The DNA for the CDR3 is TGTGCCAGCAGCGTTAGGGCGAATACCGGGACAGGGGACGAGCAGTACTTC. It specifies CASSVRANTGTGDEQYF.

The chain links TRBV4-1 to TRBJ2-7; possibly TRBD1 or TRBD2 for D (5 bases each). V lost 4 bases and J 0 bases, leaving 10 bases between the germline ends. This CDR3 is built from 14 residues. Germline CDR1 reads MGHRA; CDR2 reads YSYEKL. In nucleotides, the CDR3 is TGCGCCAGCAGCCCCGGGACGGACTCCTACGAGCAGTACTTC. Translating it yields CASSPGTDSYEQYF.

This chain connects TRBV7-9 to TRBJ2-7, with D maybe TRBD1 (6 bases). The CDR3 is 14 residues long. Trimming shortened V by 0 bases and J by 6 bases, and 12 bases separated the two germline ends. Germline V gives CDR1 SEHNR, CDR2 FQNEAQ (reference sequence). The CDR3: CASSLAQGHGEQYF. The CDR3 region has the DNA TGTGCCAGCAGCTTAGCACAGGGTCACGGCGAGCAGTACTTC.

This clone turned up a few times. The chain has TRBV28 and TRBJ2-7; 8 nucleotides align to TRBD1. Looked up from germline, CDR1 is MDHEN and CDR2 is SYDVKM. The CDR3 has 14 residues. The J segment lost 5 bases and the V segment lost 2 bases, leaving 5 bases of the junction unmatched. The CDR3 region has the DNA TGTGCCAGCAGTTTAGGACAGGGATGGCACGAGCAGTACTTC. Its protein product is CASSLGQGWHEQYF.

The chain uses TRBV28 and TRBJ1-1, with D possibly matching TRBD1 (6 bases). The germline V gene encodes CDR1 MDHEN and CDR2 SYDVKM. V was clipped by 5 bases and J by 12 bases, with 19 bases between them. The CDR3 covers 13 residues. For the CDR3, the DNA is TGTGCCAGCAGTGTCCCGGGGCTCAGGGGATCTTTCTTT. This translates into CASSVPGLRGSFF.

This chain uses TRBV6-6 with TRBJ1-6; 9 bases align to TRBD1. CDR3 length: 14 amino acids. Germline V gene lookup returns CDR1 MNHNY and CDR2 SVGAGI (reference sequence). V trimming: 2 bases; J trimming: 9 bases; junction bases outside the gene matches: 2. The CDR3 loop is CASSYGQGRSPLHF. CDR3 DNA sequence: TGTGCCAGCAGTTACGGACAGGGGCGTTCACCCCTCCACTTT.

V gene TRBV9 combines with J gene TRBJ1-6; D not resolved. The length of the CDR3 is 16 residues. Between the trimmed V and J ends, which lost 0 bases and 8 bases, there was a span of 15 bases. Germline CDR1 and CDR2: SGDLS and YYNGEE. The CDR3 sequence is CASSVDDVRAYSPLHF. CDR3 coding DNA: TGTGCCAGCAGCGTAGACGACGTAAGGGCCTATTCACCCCTCCACTTT.

The chain carries TRBV28 and TRBJ1-3; no clear D gene. From germline, CDR1 is MDHEN and CDR2 SYDVKM. The CDR3 totals 12 residues. V was shortened by 7 bases and J by 0 bases, with 4 bases between the two germline ends. The CDR3 nucleotides are TGTGCCAGCAAGCCCTCTGGAAACACCATATATTTT. This codes for CASKPSGNTIYF.